This T cell receptor beta chain was documented in a study of PD-1 blockade in classical Hodgkin lymphoma (dated by TCRdb to the early 2020s). For context, the study as a whole: Nivolumab dosing was 3 mg/kg intravenously every 2 weeks, continuing until either disease progression or unacceptable toxicity. The study used CyTOF and TCR beta sequencing to define a peripheral blood immune signature of response to PD-1 blockade in classical Hodgkin lymphoma. Study-level results and caveats: The study was limited to a single clinical trial cohort, and causes of repertoire differences, possibly disease activity or prior therapy, remained undefined. Trial patients with a complete response had baseline diversity similar to that of newly diagnosed patients, while partial responders and progressors had significantly lower diversity. By C4D1, a significant rise was seen in CD4+ TCR diversity but not in CD8+ TCR diversity (p=0.0027 vs p=0.16), and the rise was most apparent among complete responders (p=0.02). Newly diagnosed patients were reported to have lower baseline TCR diversity than healthy donors, and relapsed/refractory patients were reported to have lower baseline TCR diversity still. Lower diversity was seen in patients whose nivolumab began less than 1 year after ASCT, and these patients were left out of later analyses so that immune reconstitution would not confound the results.

The Qiagen DNeasy kit was used to extract genomic DNA from unsorted PBMCs and from the negatively selected CD4+ and CD8+ fractions. TCR beta CDR3 regions were subjected to amplification by immunoSEQ multiplex PCR with primers that anneal to V and J segments. A synthetic immune receptor repertoire was used to minimize amplification bias, and remaining bias was computationally removed after sequencing. Per the source publication's procedure: Repertoire diversity was quantified as the Shannon entropy index using custom Python scripts. Unsorted, CD4+ and CD8+ repertoires were analyzed separately, except for combined analyses in which CD4+ and CD8+ sequences were merged in silico. A clone was considered expanded if an increase in frequency of at least 2-fold after treatment relative to C1D1 was found, and a pseudocount of 0.5 was applied to clones undetected at baseline. Singleton clones were defined as clones with 0 or 1 copy at C1D1, and non-singleton clones were defined as clones with 2 or more copies. Clones expanded in unsorted samples were annotated as CD4+, CD8+ or unknown by matching protein sequences in sorted samples from the same patient. Wilcoxon tests were applied to paired samples to test diversity changes from C1D1 to C4D1. As stored in TCRdb, this immuneACCESS dataset retains in-frame rearrangements with V and J assigned. A fraction of the clones does not appear; measured against another copy, unresolved V genes explain less than half of the discrepancy, and the remainder lacks a known reason. Clonal size and the V and J genes are those of that table, whereas D and trimming came from the DNA. For this sample the table gives roughly 42,000 clones, of which roughly 70% were detected only once. The ten largest clones capture about 20% of the sample.

Interpreted using the paper, the time point label stands for: cycle 1 day 1 (C1D1), immediately before nivolumab initiation. Relapse after autologous stem cell transplantation had occurred in all trial patients, and cohorts A, B and C were distinguished by prior brentuximab vedotin exposure. The trial cohort comprised about 60 patients with relapsed/refractory classical Hodgkin lymphoma whose best overall responses were complete response, partial response or progressive disease. Trial patients were treated with single-agent nivolumab in the multi-cohort phase II CheckMate 205 trial. Best overall response was determined by an independent review committee according to the 2007 International Working Group response criteria. PBMCs from the trial were collected at three points: immediately before nivolumab initiation (C1D1), and during therapy at cycle 2 day 1 and cycle 4 day 1. Peripheral blood was collected in 8 mL Vacutainer Cell Preparation Tubes, from which PBMCs were isolated by centrifugation and then cryopreserved.

Note on this clone: Its antigen has not been determined. No base qualities exist here, and no much larger clone lies one base off it.

Here V drops 4 bases and J drops 4 bases, and the junction holds 7 bases not matched to any gene. In the germline V gene, CDR1 corresponds to ENHRY and CDR2 to SYGVKD. The CDR3 covers 15 residues, taking in both the cysteine and the phenylalanine. Only CDR3 DNA remains: 45 bases, in frame from the first base. Specimen: peripheral blood mononuclear cells (PBMCs), collected at baseline. The V and J segments used are TRBV10-3 and TRBJ1-5, and 7 bases in between align with TRBD1. This clonotype originated in a human donor with classical Hodgkin lymphoma. The CDR3 in this case is CAISVDRAGNQPQHF. The bases are TGTGCCATCAGTGTTGACAGGGCGGGGAATCAGCCCCAGCATTTT.